Below are 4 T cell receptor beta chains sequenced from a single sample in a study of blood T cell repertoires in COVID-19. TCRdb's table, derived via immunoSEQ multiplex PCR, lists solely in-frame clones and lacks some. The sample holds more than 200,000 clones, around 84% seen once. Sequencing was carried out using peripheral blood. The receptor set was obtained from a woman aged 60-70 years with COVID-19, enrolled during active disease.

The chain has TRBV10-3 and TRBJ1-1; TRBD1 is a possible D gene (5 bases). The CDR3 has 12 residues. Germline loops: CDR1 ENHRY, CDR2 SYGVKD. Deletions cut 6 bases from V and 3 bases from J, with 8 bases between. The CDR3 loop is CAISGGDTEAFF. The DNA for the CDR3 is TGTGCCATCAGCGGGGGGGACACTGAAGCTTTCTTT.

This chain joins TRBV3-1 (or the pseudogene TRBV3-2) and TRBJ2-1, with TRBD1 as a possible D gene (5 bases). Germline V CDR1 and CDR2: LGHDT, YNNKEL (reference sequence). This CDR3 region has 15 residues. With 4 bases removed from V and 0 bases from J, the gap between germline ends came to 10 bases. CDR3 DNA: TGTGCCAGCAGCCCTAGGGGAAGCTCCTACAATGAGCAGTTCTTC. This encodes CASSPRGSSYNEQFF.

The chain has TRBV2 and TRBJ1-4, with D maybe TRBD1 (6 bases). Germline V gene data show CDR1 as SNHLY and CDR2 as FYNNEI. V was clipped by 10 bases and J by 0 bases, with 12 bases between them. This CDR3 is 14 amino acids long. CDR3 bases: TGTGCCACCAGGGGCGCGTCAACTAATGAAAAACTGTTTTTT. Protein sequence: CATRGASTNEKLFF.

The rearrangement uses TRBV25-1 and TRBJ2-6, with D possibly TRBD2 on 5 matching bases. The CDR3 consists of 18 residues. The V and J ends lost 0 bases and 4 bases respectively, with 16 bases between them. Germline V lookup: CDR1 MGHDK, CDR2 SYGVNS. As DNA, the CDR3 is TGTGCCAGCAGTGAATACAAGCCGGGTGCGGGCGGGGCCAACGTCCTGACTTTC. This sequence encodes CASSEYKPGAGGANVLTF.